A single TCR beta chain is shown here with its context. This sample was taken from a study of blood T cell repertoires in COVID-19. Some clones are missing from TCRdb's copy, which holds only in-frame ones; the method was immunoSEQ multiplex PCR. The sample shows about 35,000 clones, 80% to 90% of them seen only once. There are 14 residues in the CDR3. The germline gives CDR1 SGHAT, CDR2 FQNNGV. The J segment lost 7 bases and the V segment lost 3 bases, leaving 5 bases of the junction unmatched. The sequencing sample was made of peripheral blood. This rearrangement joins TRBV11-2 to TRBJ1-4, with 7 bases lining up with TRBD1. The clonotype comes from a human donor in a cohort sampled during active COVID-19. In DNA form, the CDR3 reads TGTGCCAGCAGCTTCGAGGGGGCCGGTGAAAAACTGTTTTTT. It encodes CASSFEGAGEKLFF.